A selection of T cell receptor beta chains follows, all from one sample in a study of blood T cell repertoires in COVID-19. The data were produced by immunoSEQ multiplex PCR, yet TCRdb's version contains in-frame clones alone and is incomplete. This sample has about 500,000 clones; 85% to 90% occur once, and the top ten carry roughly 8%. Input material: peripheral blood. Receptors originate from a woman in her 50s with COVID-19, enrolled during active disease. The CDR3 runs from the conserved cysteine through the conserved F or W. The order of the fields is D gene, CDR3 length, V gene, J gene, clone size, CDR3 DNA, CDR3 protein. D genes are given only for firm matches. The size of a clone is reported for some rows only, either as once, few or many, or as a class for expanded clones.

>TRBD2|15|TRBV4-1|TRBJ2-1|-
TGCGCCAGCAGCCAAGAGCGGGGGGTAATGAATGAGCAGTTCTTC
CASSQERGVMNEQFF
>TRBD1|15|TRBV5-1|TRBJ1-6|-
TGCGCCAGCACTCTGGCCCAGGGGGCGAATTCACCCCTCCACTTT
CASTLAQGANSPLHF
>TRBD2|15|TRBV5-1|TRBJ2-7|-
TGCGCCAGCTCCCGCGCCGGGACTACCTCCTACGAGCAGTACTTC
CASSRAGTTSYEQYF
>-|12|TRBV19|TRBJ2-1|-
TGTGCCAGTAGTCGCAGCCAGGGTACTCTGTTCTTC
CASSRSQGTLFF
>TRBD1|15|TRBV9|TRBJ2-1|once
TGTGCCAGCAGCGTAGATGGACAGGGGGCCGGTGAGCAGTTCTTC
CASSVDGQGAGEQFF
>TRBD1|16|TRBV5-1|TRBJ1-3|-
TGCGCCAGCAGCTTTGGACAGGGTTTCTCTGGAAACACCATATATTTT
CASSFGQGFSGNTIYF
>-|16|TRBV6-1|TRBJ1-3|once
TGTGCCAGCAGTGAAAGAGCGAGCAGCTCTGGAAACACCATATATTTT
CASSERASSSGNTIYF
>TRBD1|12|TRBV5-6|TRBJ2-7|-
TGTGCCAGTCACGGACAGGGGGCTAAGCAGTACTTC
CASHGQGAKQYF
>-|14|TRBV5-1|TRBJ1-1|-
TGCGCCAGCAGCTTGGACAGGCTGAACACTGAAGCTTTCTTT
CASSLDRLNTEAFF
>-|15|TRBV28|TRBJ2-5|-
TGTGCCAGCAGTGAAGAGCGGACTTACCAAGAGACCCAGTACTTC
CASSEERTYQETQYF
>-|12|TRBV9|TRBJ1-2|-
TGTGCCAGCAGACAGGCCAACTATGGCTACACCTTC
CASRQANYGYTF
>TRBD1|14|TRBV6-5|TRBJ2-1|-
TGTGCCAGTACGTTCGGGACAGGGTTGAATGAGCAGTTCTTC
CASTFGTGLNEQFF
>TRBD1|15|TRBV5-1|TRBJ1-1|-
TGCGCCAGCAGGTTTGAACAGGGGGCTGACACTGAAGCTTTCTTT
CASRFEQGADTEAFF
>-|15|TRBV14|TRBJ1-2|-
TGTGCCAGCAGCCAAGATTCAGGGGTGGGCTATGGCTACACCTTC
CASSQDSGVGYGYTF
>TRBD1|15|TRBV2|TRBJ1-1|-
TGTGCCAGCAGTGTTCGACAGGGGGGAAACACTGAAGCTTTCTTT
CASSVRQGGNTEAFF
>-|16|TRBV18|TRBJ1-2|once
TGTGCCAGCTCACCTCTCCAGTCAGGGCCGAACTATGGCTACACCTTC
CASSPLQSGPNYGYTF
>TRBD2|15|TRBV19|TRBJ2-3|-
TGTGCCAGTAGTATCGTGGGGGGGGTTCAAGATACGCAGTATTTT
CASSIVGGVQDTQYF
>TRBD2|14|TRBV7-8|TRBJ2-7|-
TGTGCCAGCAGCCTGGGACTAGCGGGGGAAGAGCAGTACTTC
CASSLGLAGEEQYF
>-|15|TRBV11-1|TRBJ1-5|-
TGTGCCAGCAGCTTAGGGGGAACGGGGAATCAGCCCCAGCATTTT
CASSLGGTGNQPQHF
>-|12|TRBV5-1|TRBJ2-4|-
TGCGCCAGCAGCTTGGCCGGAGTAATTCAGTACTTC
CASSLAGVIQYF
>-|14|TRBV21-1|TRBJ1-4|-
TGTGCCAGCCCCCCGGGTTGGACTAATGAAAAACTGTTTTTT
CASPPGWTNEKLFF
>TRBD1|16|TRBV4-1|TRBJ2-2|-
TGCGCCAGCAGCCGCGGACAGGGGCGTGGCACCGGGGAGCTGTTTTTT
CASSRGQGRGTGELFF
>-|16|TRBV9|TRBJ1-1|-
TGTGCCAGCAGCGGAGACCCCGACAGATTTAACACTGAAGCTTTCTTT
CASSGDPDRFNTEAFF
>TRBD1|14|TRBV2|TRBJ2-7|-
TGTGCCAGCAGGAAGGATACAGGGGCCTACGAGCAGTACTTC
CASRKDTGAYEQYF
>-|13|TRBV7-9|TRBJ1-1|-
TGTGCCAGCAGCTCGCGGGGGGACGACAAAGCTTTCTTT
CASSSRGDDKAFF
>-|16|TRBV4-1|TRBJ1-2|few
TGCGCCAGCAGCCAAGGCCGTGACATCCGTAACTATGGCTACACCTTC
CASSQGRDIRNYGYTF
>-|15|TRBV9|TRBJ1-2|-
TGTGCCAGCAGCGTCTCCCCGGTCCAGGGAAATGGCTACACCTTC
CASSVSPVQGNGYTF
>-|15|TRBV5-4|TRBJ2-1|-
TGTGCCAGCAGCTTGGAAACAGGGAGAGGAAATGAGCAGTTCTTC
CASSLETGRGNEQFF
>TRBD1|13|TRBV5-1|TRBJ1-1|once
TGCGCCAGCAGCTTGGGACAGGGAGGAGCAGCTTTCTTT
CASSLGQGGAAFF
>-|11|TRBV12-5|TRBJ1-1|-
TGTGCTACTACCATGAACACTGAAGCTTTCTTT
CATTMNTEAFF
>TRBD1|14|TRBV6-5|TRBJ2-5|-
TGTGCCAGCAGTCACAGGGACAGGGGAGAGACCCAGTACTTC
CASSHRDRGETQYF
>-|16|TRBV19|TRBJ1-2|once
TGTGCCAGTAGTATAGATATCCTGGGGGCTCGTAGCGGCTACACCTTC
CASSIDILGARSGYTF
>-|15|TRBV19|TRBJ1-5|-
TGTGCCAGTAAGGCAGGGGTGGGGGGCAATCAGCCCCAGCATTTT
CASKAGVGGNQPQHF
>-|12|TRBV10-3|TRBJ1-4|-
TGTGCCATCCGCGACAGCCATGAAAAACTGTTTTTT
CAIRDSHEKLFF
>-|16|TRBV2|TRBJ1-4|-
TGTGCCAGCAGTCAAGTTACAGCCTCAACTAATGAAAAACTGTTTTTT
CASSQVTASTNEKLFF
>-|13|TRBV10-1|TRBJ2-2|-
TGCGCCAGCGGAAAAGCGGGTGCCGGGGAGCTGTTTTTT
CASGKAGAGELFF